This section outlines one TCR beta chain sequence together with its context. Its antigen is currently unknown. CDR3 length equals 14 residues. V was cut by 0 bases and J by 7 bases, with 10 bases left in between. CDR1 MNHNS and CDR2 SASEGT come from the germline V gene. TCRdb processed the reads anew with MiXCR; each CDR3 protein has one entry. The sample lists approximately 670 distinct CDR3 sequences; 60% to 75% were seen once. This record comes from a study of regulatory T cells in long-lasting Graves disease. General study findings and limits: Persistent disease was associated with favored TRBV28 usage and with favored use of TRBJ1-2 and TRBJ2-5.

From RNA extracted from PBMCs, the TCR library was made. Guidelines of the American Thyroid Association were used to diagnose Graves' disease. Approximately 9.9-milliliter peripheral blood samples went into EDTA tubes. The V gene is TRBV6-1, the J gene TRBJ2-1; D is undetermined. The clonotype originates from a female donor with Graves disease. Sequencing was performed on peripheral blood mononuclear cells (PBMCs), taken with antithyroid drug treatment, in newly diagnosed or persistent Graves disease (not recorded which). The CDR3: CASSEALQSNEQFF. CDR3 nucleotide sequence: TGTGCCAGCAGTGAAGCGCTCCAGAGTAATGAGCAGTTCTTC.